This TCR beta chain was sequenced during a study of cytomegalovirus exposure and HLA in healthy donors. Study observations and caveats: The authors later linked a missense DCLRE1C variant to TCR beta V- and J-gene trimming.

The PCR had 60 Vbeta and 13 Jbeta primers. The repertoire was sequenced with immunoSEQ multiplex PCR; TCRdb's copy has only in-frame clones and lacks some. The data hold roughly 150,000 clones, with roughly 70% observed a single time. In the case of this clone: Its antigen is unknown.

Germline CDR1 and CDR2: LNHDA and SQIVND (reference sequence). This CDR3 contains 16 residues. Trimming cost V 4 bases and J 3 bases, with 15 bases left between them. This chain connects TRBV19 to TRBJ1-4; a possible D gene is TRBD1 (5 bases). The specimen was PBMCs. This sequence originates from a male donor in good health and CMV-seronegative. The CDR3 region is CASSTIKRGSNEKLFF. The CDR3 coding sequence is TGTGCCAGTAGTACAATTAAACGGGGGTCTAATGAAAAACTGTTTTTT.